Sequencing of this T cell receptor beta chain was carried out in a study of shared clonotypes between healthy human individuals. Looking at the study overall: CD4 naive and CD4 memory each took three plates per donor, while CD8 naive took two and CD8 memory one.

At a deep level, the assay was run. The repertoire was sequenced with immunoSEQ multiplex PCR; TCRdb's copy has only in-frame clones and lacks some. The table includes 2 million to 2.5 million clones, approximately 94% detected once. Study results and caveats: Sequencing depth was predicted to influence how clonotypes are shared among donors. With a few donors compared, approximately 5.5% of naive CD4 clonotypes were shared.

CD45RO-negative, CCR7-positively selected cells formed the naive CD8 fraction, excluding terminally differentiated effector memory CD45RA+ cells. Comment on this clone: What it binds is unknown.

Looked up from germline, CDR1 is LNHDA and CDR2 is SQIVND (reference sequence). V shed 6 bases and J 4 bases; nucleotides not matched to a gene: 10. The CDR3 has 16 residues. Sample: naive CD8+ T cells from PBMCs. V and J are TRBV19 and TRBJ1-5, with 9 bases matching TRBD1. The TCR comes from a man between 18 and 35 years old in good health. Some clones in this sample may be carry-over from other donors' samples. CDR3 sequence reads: CASSPRPGQGNQPQHF. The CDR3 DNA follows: TGTGCCAGTAGCCCCCGACCGGGACAGGGTAATCAGCCCCAGCATTTT.